This T cell receptor beta chain was retrieved from a study of graft-versus-host responses after intestinal transplantation listed by TCRdb under 2021. For the study in its entirety: Recipients received multivisceral, liver-intestinal, or isolated intestinal transplants. Anti-thymocyte globulin induction was given to all recipients, followed by maintenance tacrolimus and steroids for approximately 3 years. Bulk TCR-beta CDR3 sequencing was used to track graft-versus-host and host-versus-graft alloreactive T cell clones in the graft, circulation and bone marrow after intestinal transplantation. To identify alloreactive clones, pre-transplant mixed lymphocyte reaction products were sequenced and then compared with unstimulated pre-transplant donor and recipient T cells. Of the 20 to 25 intestinal transplant recipients enrolled in the cohort, one of whom was a retransplant, a few patients without pretransplant specimens were excluded. Donor T cell macrochimerism was defined as a peak of at least 4% donor T cells among recipient peripheral blood mononuclear cells. Instead of going to the commercial service, samples from a few later patients were sequenced in-house on an Illumina MiSeq and processed with MiXCR.

The protocol used for the library was the immunoSEQ multiplex PCR assay. For most patients, genomic DNA was isolated with the Qiagen DNeasy Blood and Tissue Kit and sent frozen to Adaptive Biotechnologies for TCR sequencing. For most patients, high-throughput TCR-beta CDR3 sequencing of genomic DNA was performed by Adaptive Biotechnologies. As for the original processing: TCR sequencing data for 15 to 20 patients were retrieved from Adaptive's ImmunoSEQ software; a few other patients were processed with MiXCR and VDJtools. To correct CD4 versus CD8 sorting errors, sequences present in both subsets at a frequency ratio below 5:1 were removed. Because the origin of CDR3 nucleotide sequences shared between donor and recipient could not be assigned, those sequences were removed. Alloreactive clones required at least 2-fold expansion over unstimulated cells and minimum CFSE-low frequency of 0.002% (template counts) or 0.001% (read counts). Mappable clones were those detected in sequenced pre-transplant spleen, lymph node, or MLR CFSE-low populations of the donor or recipient. Cumulative frequency of alloreactive clones was calculated as a percentage of all sequences weighted by copy number. The table was pulled from immuneACCESS by TCRdb, which kept in-frame rearrangements only. Such tables lose some clones; where checked, under half of the loss comes from unresolved V genes, and the rest has no known cause. V, J and clone size were drawn from that table, and D and trimming were deduced from the DNA. The sample data list around 90,000 clones, and 85% to 95% of these were observed just once. Approximately 1.1% of the sample goes to the ten largest clones.

From the germline V gene (reference sequence), CDR1 is SEHNR and CDR2 is FQNEAQ. The CDR3 covers 15 residues, taking in both the cysteine and the phenylalanine. The retained sequence is limited to the CDR3, 45 bases, with the frame set at the first base. V and J lose 5 bases and 2 bases, and a span of 15 bases separates them. Interpreted using the paper, the time point label stands for: cells obtained before transplantation from donor or recipient. CD3+CD4+ and CD3+CD8+ populations were FACS-sorted from unstimulated pre-transplant donor and recipient cells taken from spleen or lymph nodes. On the study overall, not on this receptor specifically: Early after transplant, declines in HvG clones were associated with peak levels of circulating GvH clones. Conclusions were limited by the relatively low number and heterogeneity of intestinal transplant patients. GvH clones were detected in recipient bone marrow, and some appeared earlier in ileal mucosa or blood, consistent with an intestinal mucosal origin. In patients with donor T cell macrochimerism, the allografts had high GvH to HvG T cell clonal ratios.

Details on this clone: Its specific antigen is unknown. Base-call qualities are not available, and no considerably larger clone is one nucleotide away.

In this chain, TRBV7-9 is recombined with TRBJ1-1, with the D gene too uncertain to name. The sequenced sample was unstimulated CD8+ T cells sorted from spleen or lymph node cells, obtained before transplant. The clonotype originates from a human donor who was the organ donor for an intestinal transplant. The sequence in DNA is TGTGCCAGCAGCCCGTATAAGCCGGGAAACACTGAAGCTTTCTTT. Its product reads: CASSPYKPGNTEAFF.